Listed here is a single TCR beta chain. It has no known antigen specificity. The sample holds no much larger clone one base away, and base qualities are not on file. The data belong to a study of beta chain features in type 1 diabetes (dated by TCRdb to 2016 to 2019). Looking at the study overall: Mean age, gender distribution, total cell number and subset yield did not differ between patients and healthy donors. In the study, TCRB repertoires of sorted circulating CD4+ T cell subsets from recently diagnosed type 1 diabetes patients were compared with those of matched healthy donors. A total of approximately 110,000,000 sorted cells were examined across all samples, and a strong correlation was observed between cell number per subset and RNA yield. Whereas all 30 or so donors provided naive and central memory subsets, regulatory and stem cell-like memory subsets were isolated from just 8 patients and roughly 8 healthy donors.

What the study reported, not specific to this receptor: Naive, central memory and regulatory TCRB repertoires appeared to be more similar among patients than among healthy donors. Type 1 diabetes patients showed a moderate but significant shortening of TCRB CDR3 length in all four CD4+ subsets. Because cDNA was sequenced instead of genomic DNA, highly expressing activated cells could be over-represented, though the groups showed no difference in activation or CD3 levels. HLA sub-analyses involved small numbers of individuals, so any influence of HLA type on TCRB rearrangement remained unresolved. At VDJ recombination sites, patients with type 1 diabetes made fewer insertions and deleted more nucleotides, a pattern implying thymic rearrangement abnormalities. Shorter templates might have been favored by PCR, but patient and control samples were amplified and corrected together, so both groups would have been affected equally by any skew.

The entire amount of isolated RNA was reverse transcribed using the High Capacity cDNA Reverse Transcription Kit, so the sequenced TCRB transcripts were expressed ones. Deep immunoSEQ sequencing was applied to naive, central memory and regulatory T cell samples, giving an average of around 3.8 million total reads per sample. After sorted cells were lysed in RLT buffer, RNA was extracted with DNase-treated RNeasy Micro or Mini kits, with the choice depending on cell number. To prevent cross-contamination, each cell subset was processed individually, whereas patient and healthy donor samples were processed jointly. The immunoSEQ multiplex PCR was used to amplify TCRB sequences from cDNA, yielding 87-bp fragments that span the CDR3 region. The amplicons were sequenced using the Illumina HiSeq platform. Per the authors' processing: Synthetic template baselines were used to correct PCR bias computationally, reads within Hamming distance 2 were collapsed, and singletons that could not be merged were discarded. Reads were aligned against IMGT to assign V, D and J genes, CDR3 length and insertions or deletions at six rearrangement sites. Within each subset, clonotype counts were normalized to the number of sorted cells before true diversity and Gini coefficients were calculated with the tcR R package. Repertoire sharing was quantified using the overlap coefficient calculated on TCRB nucleotide sequences. As a proxy for the pre-selection repertoire, out-of-frame TCRB sequences from naive cells were analyzed. Entries here come from immuneACCESS through TCRdb and include only in-frame sequences with V and J called. Some clones fail to appear in such tables; in the studies checked, an unresolved V gene covers under half of the shortfall, and the cause of the remainder is unknown. V and J calls and clone size are as listed in that table; D and trimming were resolved from the DNA. In all, the sample holds 120,000 to 150,000 clones, and around 9.3% of those were seen once. The top ten hold around 1.4% of the sample.

The CDR3 holds 15 amino acids from the cysteine to the phenylalanine. CDR3 DNA is the only sequence kept; it has 45 bases, read in frame from the first base. V loses 6 bases of germline sequence and J loses 3 bases, and the interval between the two ends is 18 bases. The germline V gene provides CDR1 MNHEY and CDR2 SVGAGI. A single peripheral blood draw of approximately 0.11 L on average was collected from each donor into heparinised tubes. Naive, central memory, regulatory and stem cell-like memory CD4+ T cells were sorted on a BD FACSAria II using a panel including CD45RO, CCR7, CD25, CD127, CD95 and CD27. A purity above 95% was achieved for all sorted populations. Right away, PBMCs were isolated by Lymphoprep density gradient centrifugation and were stained directly, with no culture step. So that batch effects would be minimized, each experiment stained and sorted samples in pairs, pairing one healthy donor with one patient.

The receptor comes from a man between 18 and 29 years old in good health. Rearrangement joined TRBV6-5 to TRBJ2-7, with no confidently assigned D gene. Specimen: naive CD4+ T cells from blood. The label giving this sample's cell subset or site can be read as: true naive CD4+ T cells. The CDR3 reads as follows: CASSFYVAGNYEQYF. The nucleotides are TGTGCCAGCAGCTTTTACGTCGCAGGAAACTACGAGCAGTACTTC.